This T cell receptor (beta chain) was captured by sequencing in a study of cytomegalovirus exposure and HLA in healthy donors. This clone has only a few counts. The antigen remains unidentified. General study results and limits: The study listed roughly 160 cytomegalovirus-associated TCR beta chains.

In the PCR, 60 Vbeta and 13 Jbeta primers were used. The data were produced by immunoSEQ multiplex PCR, yet TCRdb's version contains in-frame clones alone and is incomplete. The sample includes about 77,000 clones, about 71% of them seen just once. CDR1 MNHEY and CDR2 SVGAGI come from the germline V gene. V dropped 0 bases and J dropped 0; count of bases not matched to a gene: 2. The CDR3 runs 16 residues. This receptor was identified in a woman aged 40 to 49 in good health and CMV-seronegative. The sequencing input was PBMCs. The gene calls are TRBV6-5 and TRBJ2-1; 7 nucleotides line up with TRBD1. CDR3 in amino acids: CASSYSPGGSYNEQFF. The CDR3, as DNA: TGTGCCAGCAGTTACTCGCCAGGGGGCTCCTACAATGAGCAGTTCTTC.